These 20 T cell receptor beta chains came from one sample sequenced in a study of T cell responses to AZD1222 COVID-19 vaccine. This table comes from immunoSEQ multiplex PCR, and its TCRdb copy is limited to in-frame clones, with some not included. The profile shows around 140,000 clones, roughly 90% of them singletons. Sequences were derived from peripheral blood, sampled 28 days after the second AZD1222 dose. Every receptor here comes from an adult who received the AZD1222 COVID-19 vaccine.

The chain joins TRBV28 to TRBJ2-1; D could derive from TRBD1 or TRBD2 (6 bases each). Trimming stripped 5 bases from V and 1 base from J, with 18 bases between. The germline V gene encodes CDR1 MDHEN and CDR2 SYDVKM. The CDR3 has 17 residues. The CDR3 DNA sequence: TGTGCCAGCAGTGAGGAGGGGGGAATTGGGTCCTACAATGAGCAGTTCTTC. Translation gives CASSEEGGIGSYNEQFF.

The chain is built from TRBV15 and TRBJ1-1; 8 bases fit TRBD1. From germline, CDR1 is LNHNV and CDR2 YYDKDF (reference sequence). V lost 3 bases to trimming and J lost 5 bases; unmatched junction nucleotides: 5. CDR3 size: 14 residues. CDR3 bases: TGTGCCACCAGCAGGACAGGGGAAAGAACTGAAGCTTTCTTT. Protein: CATSRTGERTEAFF.

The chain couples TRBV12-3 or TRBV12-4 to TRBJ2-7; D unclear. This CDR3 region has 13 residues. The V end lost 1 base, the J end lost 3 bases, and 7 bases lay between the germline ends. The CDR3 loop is CASSLEGGYEQYF. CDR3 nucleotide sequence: TGTGCCAGCAGTTTAGAGGGTGGCTACGAGCAGTACTTC.

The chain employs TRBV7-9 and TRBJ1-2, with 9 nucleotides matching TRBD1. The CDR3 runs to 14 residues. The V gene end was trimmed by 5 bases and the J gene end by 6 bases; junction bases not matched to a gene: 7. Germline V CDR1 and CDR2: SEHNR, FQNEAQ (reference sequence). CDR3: CASSQTGGYNGYTF. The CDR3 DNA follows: TGTGCCAGCAGCCAGACAGGGGGGTATAATGGCTACACCTTC.

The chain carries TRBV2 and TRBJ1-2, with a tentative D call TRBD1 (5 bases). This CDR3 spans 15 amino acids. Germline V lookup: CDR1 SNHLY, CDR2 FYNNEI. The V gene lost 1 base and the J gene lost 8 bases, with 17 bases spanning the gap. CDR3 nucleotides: TGTGCCAGCAGTGAAGGTGCAGGGATCTCGGGCGGCTACACCTTC. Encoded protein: CASSEGAGISGGYTF. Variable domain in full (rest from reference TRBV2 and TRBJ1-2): EPEVTQTPSHQVTQMGQEVILRCVPISNHLYFYWYRQILGQKVEFLVSFYNNEISEKSEIFDDQFSVERPDGSNFTLKIRSTKLEDSAMYFCASSEGAGISGGYTFGSGTRLTVV.

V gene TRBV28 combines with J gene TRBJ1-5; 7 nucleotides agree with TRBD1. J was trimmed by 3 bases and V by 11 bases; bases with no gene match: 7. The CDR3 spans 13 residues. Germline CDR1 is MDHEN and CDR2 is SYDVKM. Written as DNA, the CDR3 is TGTGCCGGGAAGACAGGGAACAATCAGCCCCAGCATTTT. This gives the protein CAGKTGNNQPQHF. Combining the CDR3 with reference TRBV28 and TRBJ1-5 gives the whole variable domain DVKVTQSSRYLVKRTGEKVFLECVQDMDHENMFWYRQDPGLGLRLIYFSYDVKMKEKGDIPEGYSVSREKKERFSLILESASTNQTSMYLCAGKTGNNQPQHFGDGTRLSIL.

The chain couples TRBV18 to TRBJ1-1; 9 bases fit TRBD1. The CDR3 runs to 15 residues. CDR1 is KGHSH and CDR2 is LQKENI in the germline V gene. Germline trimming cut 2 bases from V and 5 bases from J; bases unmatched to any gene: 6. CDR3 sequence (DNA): TGTGCCAGCTCACCAACGGAGACAGGGGGTACTGAAGCTTTCTTT. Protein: CASSPTETGGTEAFF.

CDR3 residues: CAISEDLGNQPQHF. CDR3 in DNA: TGTGCCATCTCGGAGGACCTTGGCAATCAGCCCCAGCATTTT. The chain recombines TRBV10-3 with TRBJ1-5; no clear D gene. In germline, CDR1 is ENHRY, CDR2 SYGVKD. Trimming took 8 bases from V and 2 from J, leaving 13 bases between them. The CDR3 extends over 14 amino acids.

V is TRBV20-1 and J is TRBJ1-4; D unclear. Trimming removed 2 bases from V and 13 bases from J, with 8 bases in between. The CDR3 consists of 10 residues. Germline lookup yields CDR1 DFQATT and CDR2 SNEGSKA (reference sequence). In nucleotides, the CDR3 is TGCAGTGCTAGATCCCCGGGACTGTTTTTT. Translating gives CSARSPGLFF.

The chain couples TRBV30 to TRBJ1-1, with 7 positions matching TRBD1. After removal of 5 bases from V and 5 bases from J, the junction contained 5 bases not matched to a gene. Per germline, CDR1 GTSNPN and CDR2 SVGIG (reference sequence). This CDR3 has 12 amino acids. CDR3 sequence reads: CAWRDRDTEAFF. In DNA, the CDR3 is TGTGCCTGGCGAGACAGGGATACTGAAGCTTTCTTT.

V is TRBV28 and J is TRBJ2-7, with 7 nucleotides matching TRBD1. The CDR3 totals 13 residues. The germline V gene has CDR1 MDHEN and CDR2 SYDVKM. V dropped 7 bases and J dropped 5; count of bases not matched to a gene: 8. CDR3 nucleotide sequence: TGTGCCAGCAACTCCGACAGGGCAAACGAGCAGTACTTC. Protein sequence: CASNSDRANEQYF.

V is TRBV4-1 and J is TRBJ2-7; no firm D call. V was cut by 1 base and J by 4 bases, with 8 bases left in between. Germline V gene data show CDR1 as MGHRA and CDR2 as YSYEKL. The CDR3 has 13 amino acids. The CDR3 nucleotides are TGCGCCAGCAGCCAAGTTTTTAGTTACGAGCAGTACTTC. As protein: CASSQVFSYEQYF.

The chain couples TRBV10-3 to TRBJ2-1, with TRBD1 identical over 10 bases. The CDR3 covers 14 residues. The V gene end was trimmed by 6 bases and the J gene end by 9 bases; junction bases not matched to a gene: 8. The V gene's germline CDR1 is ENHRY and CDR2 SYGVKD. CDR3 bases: TGTGCCATCAGGACCGGGACAGGGGTAGGTGAGCAGTTCTTC. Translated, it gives CAIRTGTGVGEQFF.

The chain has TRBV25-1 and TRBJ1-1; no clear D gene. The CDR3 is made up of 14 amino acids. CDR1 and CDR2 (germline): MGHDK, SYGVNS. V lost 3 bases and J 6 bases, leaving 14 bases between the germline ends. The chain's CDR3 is CASSEDRALAEAFF. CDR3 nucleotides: TGTGCCAGCAGTGAGGACCGGGCATTGGCTGAAGCTTTCTTT.

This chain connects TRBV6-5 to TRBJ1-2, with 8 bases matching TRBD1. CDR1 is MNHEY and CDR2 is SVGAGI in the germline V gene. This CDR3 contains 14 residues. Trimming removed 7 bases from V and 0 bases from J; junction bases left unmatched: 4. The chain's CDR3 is CASTDRGANYGYTF. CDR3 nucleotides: TGTGCCAGCACCGACAGGGGAGCTAACTATGGCTACACCTTC.

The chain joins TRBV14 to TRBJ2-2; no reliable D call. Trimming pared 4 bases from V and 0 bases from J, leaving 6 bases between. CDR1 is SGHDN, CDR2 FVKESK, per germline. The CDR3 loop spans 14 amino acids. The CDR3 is CASSRVTNTGELFF. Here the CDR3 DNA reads TGTGCCAGCAGCCGGGTTACGAACACCGGGGAGCTGTTTTTT.

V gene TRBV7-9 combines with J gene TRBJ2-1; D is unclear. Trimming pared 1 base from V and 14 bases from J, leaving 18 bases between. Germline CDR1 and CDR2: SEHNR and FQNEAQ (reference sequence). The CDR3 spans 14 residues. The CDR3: CASSLEARAADKFF. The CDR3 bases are TGTGCCAGCAGCTTAGAGGCTCGCGCAGCAGACAAGTTCTTC.

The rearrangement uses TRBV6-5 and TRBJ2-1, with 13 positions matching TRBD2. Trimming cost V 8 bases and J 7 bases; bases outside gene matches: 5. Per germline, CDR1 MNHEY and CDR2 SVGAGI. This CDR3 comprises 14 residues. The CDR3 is CASGLAGVRNEQFF. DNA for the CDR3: TGTGCCAGCGGACTAGCGGGAGTAAGGAATGAGCAGTTCTTC.

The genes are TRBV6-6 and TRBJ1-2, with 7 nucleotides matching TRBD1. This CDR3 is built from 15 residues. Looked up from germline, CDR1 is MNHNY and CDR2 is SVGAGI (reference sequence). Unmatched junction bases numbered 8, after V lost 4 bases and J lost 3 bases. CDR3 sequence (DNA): TGTGCCAGCAGTTCCTTGGACAGGAGGTACTATGGCTACACCTTC. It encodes CASSSLDRRYYGYTF.

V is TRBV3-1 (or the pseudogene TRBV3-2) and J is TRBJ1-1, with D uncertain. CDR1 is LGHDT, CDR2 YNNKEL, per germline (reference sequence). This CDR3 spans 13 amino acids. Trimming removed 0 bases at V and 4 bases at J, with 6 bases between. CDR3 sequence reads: CASSQEWSTEAFF. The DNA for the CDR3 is TGTGCCAGCAGCCAAGAATGGAGCACTGAAGCTTTCTTT.